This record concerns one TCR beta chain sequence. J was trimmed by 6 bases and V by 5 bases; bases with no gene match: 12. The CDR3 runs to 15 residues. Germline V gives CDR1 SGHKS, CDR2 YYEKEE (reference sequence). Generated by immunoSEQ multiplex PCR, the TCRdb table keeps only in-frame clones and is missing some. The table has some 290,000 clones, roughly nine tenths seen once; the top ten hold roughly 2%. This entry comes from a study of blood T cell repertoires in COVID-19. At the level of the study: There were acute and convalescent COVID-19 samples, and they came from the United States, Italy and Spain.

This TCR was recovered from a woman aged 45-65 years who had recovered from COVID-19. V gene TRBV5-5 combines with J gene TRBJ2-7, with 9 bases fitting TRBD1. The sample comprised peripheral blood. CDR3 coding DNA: TGTGCCAGCAGTTCTACCGGGACAGGGTCAATCGAGCAGTACTTC. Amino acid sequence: CASSSTGTGSIEQYF.